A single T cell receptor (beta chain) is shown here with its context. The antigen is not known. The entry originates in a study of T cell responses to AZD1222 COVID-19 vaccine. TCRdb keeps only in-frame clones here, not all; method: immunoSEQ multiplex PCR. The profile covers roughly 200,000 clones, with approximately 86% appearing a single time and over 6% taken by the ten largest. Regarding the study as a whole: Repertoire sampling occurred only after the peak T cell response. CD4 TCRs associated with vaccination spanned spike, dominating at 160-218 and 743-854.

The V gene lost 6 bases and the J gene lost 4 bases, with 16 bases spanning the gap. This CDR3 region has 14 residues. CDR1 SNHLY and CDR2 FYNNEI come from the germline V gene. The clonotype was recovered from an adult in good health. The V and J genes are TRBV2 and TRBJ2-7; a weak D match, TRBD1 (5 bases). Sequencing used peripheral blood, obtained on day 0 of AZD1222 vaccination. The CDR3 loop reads CASRGTGVGYEQYF. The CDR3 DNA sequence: TGTGCCAGCAGGGGAACAGGTGTGGGGTACGAGCAGTACTTC.